What follows are 28 T cell receptor beta chains derived from one specimen sequenced in a study of shared clonotypes between healthy human individuals. Sequencing was performed with immunoSEQ multiplex PCR; in TCRdb, only in-frame clones are kept and a portion is missing. The profile shows around 500,000 clones, over 75% of them singletons. The sample was PBMCs. The receptor set was obtained from a woman in her forties in good health. Some clones in this sample may be carry-over from other donors' samples.

At least ten counts were recorded for this clone. V gene TRBV18 combines with J gene TRBJ1-5, with a tentative D call TRBD1 (6 bases). V shed 2 bases and J shed 0 bases, with 11 bases lying between them. This CDR3 comprises 16 residues. Germline V gene sequence: CDR1 KGHSH, CDR2 LQKENI. The CDR3, as DNA: TGTGCCAGCTCACCAAGCGGACAGAATAGCAATCAGCCCCAGCATTTT. Translation gives CASSPSGQNSNQPQHF.

The rearrangement links TRBV2 to TRBJ2-7, with TRBD2 matching over 11 bases. This CDR3 is built from 15 residues. Germline V lookup: CDR1 SNHLY, CDR2 FYNNEI. V dropped 7 bases and J dropped 3; count of bases not matched to a gene: 8. CDR3 amino acids: CASTPTSGSIYEQYF. The CDR3 region has the DNA TGTGCCAGCACTCCTACTAGCGGGAGTATCTACGAGCAGTACTTC. The whole variable domain, remainder taken from reference TRBV2 and TRBJ2-7, is EPEVTQTPSHQVTQMGQEVILRCVPISNHLYFYWYRQILGQKVEFLVSFYNNEISEKSEIFDDQFSVERPDGSNFTLKIRSTKLEDSAMYFCASTPTSGSIYEQYFGPGTRLTVT.

In this sample, this clone turned up once. This chain links TRBV4-2 with TRBJ2-7, with D perhaps matching TRBD2 (7 bases). V lost 0 bases to trimming and J lost 3 bases, with 12 bases between them. The CDR3 is 15 amino acids. CDR1 and CDR2 (germline): LGHNA, YNFKEQ. The CDR3 reads CASSQERGGLYEQYF. CDR3 DNA sequence: TGTGCCAGCAGCCAAGAGAGGGGGGGGCTCTACGAGCAGTACTTC.

As for this clone: A single base is all that separates this from a far larger clone, so a read error is likely. V and J are TRBV29-1 and TRBJ2-7; TRBD2 matches at 10 bases. Germline V gene data show CDR1 as SQVTM and CDR2 as ANQGSEA. J was trimmed by 3 bases and V by 4 bases; bases with no gene match: 3. The CDR3 has 13 amino acids. The CDR3 spells CSVAGLASYEQYF. The CDR3 coding sequence is TGCAGCGTTGCGGGACTAGCGAGCTACGAGCAGTACTTC.

With respect to this clone: It is likely a read error: a sequence one base away is far more abundant. The sample contains more than one DNA sequence encoding this CDR3. The chain couples TRBV15 to TRBJ2-7, with D possibly matching TRBD1 (6 bases). The V and J ends lost 0 bases and 0 bases respectively, with 9 bases between them. In germline, CDR1 is LNHNV, CDR2 YYDKDF (reference sequence). The CDR3 covers 15 residues. The CDR3 spells CATSRDKGGSYEQYF. DNA for the CDR3: TGTGCCACCAGCAGAGATAAAGGGGGCTCCTACGAGCAGTACTTC. Filled out from reference TRBV15 and TRBJ2-7, the complete variable domain reads DAMVIQNPRYQVTQFGKPVTLSCSQTLNHNVMYWYQQKSSQAPKLLFHYYDKDFNNEADTPDNFQSRRPNTSFCFLDIRSPGLGDTAMYLCATSRDKGGSYEQYFGPGTRLTVT.

The chain employs TRBV5-1 and TRBJ1-2; weak D call: TRBD1 (6 bases). The germline gives CDR1 SGHRS, CDR2 YFSETQ. With 7 bases removed from V and 8 bases from J, the gap between germline ends came to 27 bases. CDR3 size: 16 residues. This CDR3 reads CASYPGAAGGVEGYTF. The CDR3 DNA is TGCGCCAGCTACCCTGGGGCGGCCGGGGGCGTCGAAGGCTACACCTTC. Combining the CDR3 with reference TRBV5-1 and TRBJ1-2 gives the whole variable domain KAGVTQTPRYLIKTRGQQVTLSCSPISGHRSVSWYQQTPGQGLQFLFEYFSETQRNKGNFPGRFSGRQFSNSRSEMNVSTLELGDSALYLCASYPGAAGGVEGYTFGSGTRLTVV.

As regards this clone: The likely explanation is a read error, given a far larger clone one base away. The same CDR3 can be traced to other DNA sequences in this sample. The chain joins TRBV10-1 to TRBJ1-1; D remains unclear. This CDR3 spans 12 amino acids. CDR1 and CDR2 (germline): WNHNN, SYGVQD (reference sequence). CDR3 protein: CASGNGNTEAFF. The CDR3, as DNA: TGCGCCAGCGGGAACGGGAACACTGAGGCTTTCTTT.

CDR3 region: CASSQERVQETQYF. Written as DNA, the CDR3 is TGCGCCAGCAGCCAAGAGAGGGTCCAAGAGACCCAGTACTTC. The chain joins TRBV4-1 to TRBJ2-5, with D perhaps matching TRBD2 (5 bases). CDR3 length: 14 amino acids. Germline CDR1 is MGHRA and CDR2 is YSYEKL. The V and J ends lost 0 bases and 1 base respectively, with 6 bases between them.

The chain links TRBV5-4 to TRBJ2-7; 7 positions agree with TRBD1. After removal of 4 bases from V and 6 bases from J, the junction contained 10 bases not matched to a gene. Germline loops: CDR1 SGHNT, CDR2 YYREEE (reference sequence). CDR3 size: 14 residues. This CDR3 reads CASSTGQAPSEQYF. In DNA form, the CDR3 reads TGTGCCAGCAGCACAGGACAGGCCCCCAGCGAGCAGTACTTC.

As regards this clone: With a far larger clone one base away, a read error is the likely cause. The chain has TRBV5-4 and TRBJ2-7, with TRBD1 as a possible D gene (5 bases). Trimming pared 2 bases from V and 0 bases from J, leaving 6 bases between. The CDR3 contains 13 residues. The germline gives CDR1 SGHNT, CDR2 YYREEE (reference sequence). CDR3 sequence (DNA): TGTGCCAGCAGCTTTGACAGCTCCTACGAGCAGTACTTC. Its translation is CASSFDSSYEQYF.

Only one count was recorded for this clone. The chain links TRBV28 to TRBJ1-1; D call uncertain. V shed 5 bases and J shed 0 bases, with 4 bases lying between them. Looked up from germline, CDR1 is MDHEN and CDR2 is SYDVKM. This CDR3 spans 12 amino acids. CDR3 bases: TGTGCCAGCAGTCCGATGAACACTGAAGCTTTCTTT. This encodes CASSPMNTEAFF.

To note about this clone: A read error likely explains this, since a far larger clone differs by one base. Additional DNA sequences in this sample encode the identical CDR3. The CDR3 DNA is TGTGCCTGGAAGACGGTTCGCCTAGCGGCAAAAGAGACCCAGTACTTC. Amino acid sequence: CAWKTVRLAAKETQYF. The chain links TRBV30 to TRBJ2-5; 7 positions agree with TRBD2. Germline CDR1 and CDR2: GTSNPN and SVGIG (reference sequence). The V gene end was trimmed by 4 bases and the J gene end by 3 bases; junction bases not matched to a gene: 14. The CDR3 is 16 residues long.

The rearrangement links TRBV18 to TRBJ2-5, with TRBD1 matching over 10 bases. This CDR3 comprises 16 residues. Germline lookup yields CDR1 KGHSH and CDR2 LQKENI. The V segment lost 3 bases and the J segment 0 bases; nucleotides outside the gene matches: 4. The CDR3 DNA follows: TGTGCCAGCTCACCTCAGACAGGGGGCAACCAAGAGACCCAGTACTTC. It is translated as CASSPQTGGNQETQYF.

The chain joins TRBV19 to TRBJ2-4, with D tentatively TRBD2 (5 bases). CDR1 and CDR2 (germline): LNHDA, SQIVND (reference sequence). The CDR3 is made up of 15 amino acids. The V end was cut by 3 bases, the J end by 0 bases, with 9 bases between. CDR3 DNA: TGTGCCAGTAGTATCCCCGGGATAGCCAAAAACATTCAGTACTTC. Translating gives CASSIPGIAKNIQYF.

The sample holds one count of this clone. The chain has TRBV13 and TRBJ2-1, with 8 nucleotides matching TRBD1. The germline V gene has CDR1 PRHDT and CDR2 FYEKMQ (reference sequence). V lost 4 bases, J lost 4 bases, and 9 bases stayed unmatched. The CDR3 runs 16 residues. This CDR3 reads CASSSGQGVGYNEQFF. The DNA of the CDR3 is TGTGCCAGCAGCTCCGGACAGGGCGTAGGTTACAATGAGCAGTTCTTC.

The chain has TRBV10-3 and TRBJ1-5; possibly TRBD1 for D (6 bases). Germline CDR1 ENHRY, CDR2 SYGVKD. Between the trimmed V and J ends, which lost 8 bases and 1 base, there was a span of 12 bases. The CDR3 totals 14 residues. CDR3: CAIGRGLSNQPQHF. CDR3 nucleotide sequence: TGTGCCATCGGGAGGGGGTTAAGCAATCAGCCCCAGCATTTT.

This clone has a single count. A much larger clone lies one base from this, so it may be a read error. The chain recombines TRBV30 with TRBJ2-1; D is ambiguous. Trimming removed 7 bases from V and 9 bases from J, with 13 bases in between. The CDR3 runs 11 residues. Germline V gene data show CDR1 as GTSNPN and CDR2 as SVGIG (reference sequence). CDR3 sequence reads: CALSLTGEQFF. In nucleotides, the CDR3 is TGTGCCTTGAGCCTCACGGGTGAGCAGTTCTTC.

The chain couples TRBV6-1 to TRBJ1-2; D remains unclear. Trimming pared 0 bases from V and 2 bases from J, leaving 16 bases between. This CDR3 has 17 amino acids. Per germline, CDR1 MNHNS and CDR2 SASEGT. Here the CDR3 reads CASSEASGRAINYGYTF. As DNA, the CDR3 is TGTGCCAGCAGTGAAGCTAGCGGGCGAGCCATCAACTATGGCTACACCTTC.

In the case of this clone: Only one base separates this from a far larger clonotype, so it likely reflects a read error. The chain recombines TRBV6-1 with TRBJ2-5; D is uncertain. Between the trimmed V and J ends, which lost 0 bases and 8 bases, there was a span of 19 bases. The CDR3 sequence is 16 residues long. Germline V gene data show CDR1 as MNHNS and CDR2 as SASEGT. The CDR3 sequence: CASSEALGNPTDTQYF. CDR3 nucleotide sequence: TGTGCCAGCAGTGAAGCTCTCGGAAACCCAACGGATACCCAGTACTTC.

Remarks on this clone: A far bigger clonotype differs at one base, so this is likely a read error. The chain has TRBV2 and TRBJ1-2, with D possibly TRBD1 on 5 matching bases. Germline lookup yields CDR1 SNHLY and CDR2 FYNNEI. CDR3 length equals 14 residues. Between the trimmed V and J ends, which lost 8 bases and 6 bases, there was a span of 19 bases. DNA for the CDR3: TGTGCCAGCGAGGGGTTTGGCGGGTCTGATGGCTACACCTTC. It encodes CASEGFGGSDGYTF.

V and J are TRBV7-3 and TRBJ2-2; 14 positions match TRBD2. Germline trimming cut 5 bases from V and 4 bases from J; bases unmatched to any gene: 6. Per the germline V gene, CDR1 is SGHTA and CDR2 is FQGTGA. The CDR3 has 17 amino acids. The DNA for the CDR3 is TGTGCCAGCAGCCCCGGGACTAGCGGGAGTAGCACCGGGGAGCTGTTTTTT. It encodes CASSPGTSGSSTGELFF.

Regarding this clone: Germline is not matched at one junction end, which may reflect a read error. This CDR3 is also generated by other DNA sequences in the sample. The rearrangement uses TRBV7-9 and TRBJ2-5; D remains ambiguous. The V gene's germline CDR1 is SEHNR and CDR2 FQNEAQ (reference sequence). CDR3 length: 12 amino acids. CDR3 residues: CASSLAIETQYF. CDR3 in DNA: TGTGCCAGCAGCTTAGCTATCGAGACTCAGTACTTC. Full variable domain (missing parts from reference TRBV7-9 and TRBJ2-5): DTGVSQNPRHKITKRGQNVTFRCDPISEHNRLYWYRQTLGQGPEFLTYFQNEAQLEKSRLLSDRFSAERPKGSFSTLEIQRTEQGDSAMYLCASSLAIETQYFGPGTRLLVL.

This clone was counted between two and nine times. The same CDR3 also results from other DNA sequences found in this sample. This chain connects TRBV30 to TRBJ1-1; possibly TRBD1 for D (6 bases). CDR1 GTSNPN and CDR2 SVGIG come from the germline V gene (reference sequence). The CDR3 is made up of 13 amino acids. The V and J ends lost 0 bases and 3 bases respectively, with 8 bases between them. The CDR3 sequence: CAWSVHRDTEAFF. The CDR3, as DNA: TGTGCCTGGAGTGTCCACAGGGACACTGAAGCTTTCTTT.

V and J are TRBV5-6 and TRBJ2-7; no definite D call. Germline lookup yields CDR1 SGHDT and CDR2 YYEEEE. This CDR3 spans 12 amino acids. The V end lost 2 bases, the J end lost 4 bases, and 7 bases lay between the germline ends. Here the CDR3 reads CASSFGTYEQYF. CDR3 nucleotides: TGTGCCAGCAGCTTTGGTACTTACGAGCAGTACTTC. Variable domain in full (rest from reference TRBV5-6 and TRBJ2-7): DAGVTQSPTHLIKTRGQQVTLRCSPKSGHDTVSWYQQALGQGPQFIFQYYEEEERQRGNFPDRFSGHQFPNYSSELNVNALLLGDSALYLCASSFGTYEQYFGPGTRLTVT.

This sequence joins TRBV19 and TRBJ1-2; D perhaps matches TRBD1 (6 bases). V was clipped by 6 bases and J by 0 bases, with 17 bases between them. The CDR3 is 16 amino acids. Germline CDR1 LNHDA, CDR2 SQIVND (reference sequence). The CDR3 sequence is CASRKHQDRANYGYTF. CDR3 DNA sequence: TGTGCCAGTAGGAAACATCAGGACAGAGCTAACTATGGCTACACCTTC.

The chain recombines TRBV14 with TRBJ2-5; D remains ambiguous. Looked up from germline, CDR1 is SGHDN and CDR2 is FVKESK. The CDR3 spans 16 residues. The V end lost 0 bases, the J end lost 1 base, and 12 bases lay between the germline ends. The CDR3 loop reads CASSQETRALQETQYF. The CDR3, as DNA: TGTGCCAGCAGCCAAGAAACCCGGGCCCTCCAAGAGACCCAGTACTTC.

As concerns this clone: An end of the junction does not agree with germline; a read error may underlie this. The genes are TRBV5-1 and TRBJ2-5, with no clear D. The CDR3 extends over 14 amino acids. The germline CDR1 and CDR2 sequences are SGHRS and YFSETQ. In DNA form, the CDR3 reads TGCGCCAGCAGCTTACATGAGTCTCAAGCGACCCAGTACTTC. Residues: CASSLHESQATQYF.

With regard to this clone: A far larger clone is off by one base, so a read error is likely. For the CDR3, the DNA is TGTGCCTGCCACCACGGTTCTGGAAACACCATATATTTT. It specifies CACHHGSGNTIYF. The rearrangement uses TRBV30 and TRBJ1-3; D is uncertain. This CDR3 comprises 13 residues. The V gene's germline CDR1 is GTSNPN and CDR2 SVGIG (reference sequence). V lost 6 bases, J lost 1 base, and 10 bases lay in between.